This T cell receptor (beta chain) was observed in a study of T-cell reconstitution after alpha-beta-depleted transplantation in children. A library of TCRbeta sequences, prepared with unique molecular identifiers, was generated. TCRdb processed the PCR reads anew with MiXCR; each CDR3 protein has one entry. The sample includes fewer than 750,000 distinct CDR3 sequences, 23% of them seen just once. CDR3 length: 12 amino acids. Germline-derived CDR1 and CDR2 are SQVTM and ANQGSEA. Deletions cut 1 base from V and 0 bases from J, with 3 bases between. The material was PBMCs, mostly from graft donor cells, obtained 360 days after TCRalphabeta/CD19-depleted stem cell transplant. V and J are TRBV29-1 and TRBJ1-1; D not certain. The source of this sequence is a boy younger than two who had a stem cell transplant for acute myeloid leukemia, so the T cells may come from the graft donor. As DNA, the CDR3 is TGCAGCGTTGAAGGTATGAACACTGAAGCTTTCTTT. It specifies CSVEGMNTEAFF.